There are many counts of the clone carrying this T cell receptor beta chain. The length of the CDR3 is 12 residues. Trimming left V 5 bases short and J 3 bases short, with 8 bases between. The germline gives CDR1 MDHEN, CDR2 SYDVKM. This sample is drawn from a study of low-dose radiotherapy and immunotherapy resistance in tumors. Study-level background: Every two weeks, one day ahead of radiation and immunotherapy, cyclophosphamide 200 mg/m2 was given (intravenously).

Time point indicated: before trial treatment. Treatment of the donors consisted of nivolumab and ipilimumab (plus aspirin, low-dose cyclophosphamide and low-dose radiotherapy). TRAV and TRBV primers primed cDNA for both TCRalpha and TCRbeta. The TCRs were subjected to amplification over around 19 PCR cycles employing a constant-region primer in conjunction with a V-primer adapter. Each CDR3 protein gets one entry after TCRdb re-called the reads with MiXCR. The sample holds tens of thousands of distinct CDR3 sequences, around 27% seen once. This clonotype was obtained from a male donor with rectosigmoid adenocarcinoma. The chain uses TRBV28 and TRBJ2-7; tentatively, D is TRBD1 (5 bases). The input for sequencing was PBMCs, taken before treatment. The CDR3 sequence: CASSAQGYEQYF. As DNA, the CDR3 is TGTGCCAGCAGTGCTCAGGGCTACGAGCAGTACTTC.